The clone carrying this T cell receptor beta chain was observed a single time. This entry comes from a study of blood T cell repertoires in COVID-19. TCRdb's table, derived via immunoSEQ multiplex PCR, lists solely in-frame clones and lacks some. Here the sample spans under 550,000 clones, about 90% being singletons. This CDR3 contains 17 residues. Germline V lookup: CDR1 SGHRS, CDR2 YFSETQ. V was pared by 4 bases and J by 0 bases, with 3 bases of the junction left unmatched. The chain has TRBV5-1 and TRBJ2-5; 16 nucleotides agree with TRBD2. The sequencing sample was made of peripheral blood. This TCR was sampled from a man between 18 and 35 years old with COVID-19, enrolled during active disease. The CDR3 DNA sequence: TGCGCCAGCAGCGTGGGACTAGCGGGAGGGGACCAAGAGACCCAGTACTTC. As protein: CASSVGLAGGDQETQYF.